Presented here are 2 T cell receptor beta chains from one specimen sequenced in a study of patients and donors after allogeneic stem cell transplantation. Each CDR3 protein is one row after TCRdb ran MiXCR on the RT-PCR reads. The sample has 8,300 or so distinct CDR3 sequences, roughly 4% seen once; the top ten hold about 20%. The sequenced sample consisted of blood, either unsorted or a sorted T cell fraction (not recorded which). The receptors come from a human donor who was either an allogeneic HSCT recipient or a stem cell or donor lymphocyte infusion donor (not recorded which). It is not recorded whose cells these are; they may come from a transplant donor.

This clonotype was recorded many times. CDR3 region: CASSQEFRAEAFF. CDR3 nucleotides: TGTGCCAGCAGCCAAGAATTTAGGGCAGAAGCTTTCTTT. The chain uses TRBV3-1 and TRBJ1-1; D gene ambiguous. CDR3 length: 13 residues. Trimming cost V 0 bases and J 8 bases, with 10 bases left between them. Per the germline V gene, CDR1 is LGHDT and CDR2 is YNNKEL (reference sequence).

This clonotype was found many times. The chain uses TRBV4-3 and TRBJ2-2; TRBD1 matches 7 bases. The CDR3 sequence is 16 residues long. V dropped 2 bases and J dropped 4; count of bases not matched to a gene: 7. Germline values: CDR1 LGHNA, CDR2 YSLEER. The chain's CDR3 is CASSQMRQGGTGELFF. For the CDR3, the DNA is TGCGCCAGCAGCCAAATGAGACAGGGCGGCACCGGGGAGCTGTTTTTT.